These T cell receptor beta chains were read from a single sample in a study of cytomegalovirus exposure and HLA in healthy donors. The repertoire was sequenced with immunoSEQ multiplex PCR; TCRdb's copy has only in-frame clones and lacks some. The sample consists of approximately 160,000 clones, 80% to 90% of them appearing once. The sequencing input was PBMCs. The receptors derive from a woman between 18 and 29 years old in good health and CMV-seronegative. Both conserved end residues are part of each CDR3. A D gene is named only where the DNA matches it firmly. For some rows the clone size is stated as once, few or many, or as a class when expanded; others skip it.

clone_size | j_call | cdr3_length | v_call | d_call | cdr3_nt | cdr3_aa
NA | TRBJ1-2 | 13 | TRBV7-3 | NA | TGTGCCAGCAACCTCGGAAAGGGGGGGGGCTACACCTTC | CASNLGKGGGYTF
once | TRBJ1-1 | 16 | TRBV18 | TRBD1 | TGTGCCAGCTCACGAAGGGGGCAGGAGGTGAACACTGAAGCTTTCTTT | CASSRRGQEVNTEAFF
NA | TRBJ2-5 | 13 | TRBV25-1 | NA | TGTGCCAGCAGTGAAAATGCGGCTCAGACCCAGTACTTC | CASSENAAQTQYF
NA | TRBJ1-1 | 15 | TRBV28 | NA | TGTGCCAGCAGCCCCGCCGTAGCAGGGCATTATGAAGCTTTCTTT | CASSPAVAGHYEAFF
NA | TRBJ2-7 | 15 | TRBV7-3 | TRBD1 | TGTGCCAGCAGCTTAAAGGGACAGGGTTGGGGCGAGCAGTACTTC | CASSLKGQGWGEQYF
NA | TRBJ1-5 | 15 | TRBV19 | NA | TGTGCCAGTAGTATAGGGGACTGGGCTCGGCTGCCCCAGCATTTT | CASSIGDWARLPQHF
NA | TRBJ2-3 | 15 | TRBV28 | NA | TGTGCCAGCAGTTTACCAGGATCCCTCACAGATACGCAGTGTTTT | CASSLPGSLTDTQCF
NA | TRBJ1-5 | 15 | TRBV5-5 | NA | TGTGCCAGCAGCCCAAGGGAGGGGGGTGGACAGCCCCAGCATTTT | CASSPREGGGQPQHF
NA | TRBJ2-7 | 14 | TRBV27 | NA | TGTGCCAGCAGTGGCCCCAGGTATCCGTGGGAGCAGTACTTC | CASSGPRYPWEQYF
NA | TRBJ1-1 | 13 | TRBV30 | NA | TGTGCCTGGAGTGTGCGGGCTGGCACTGAAGCTTTCTTT | CAWSVRAGTEAFF
NA | TRBJ2-7 | 14 | TRBV19 | TRBD1 | TGTGCCAGTAGTTTCGGACAGGGGGACTACGAGCAGTACTTC | CASSFGQGDYEQYF
few | TRBJ2-7 | 10 | TRBV6-1 | TRBD1 | TGTGCCGGCGGGACAGGAAAGAAGTACTTC | CAGGTGKKYF
NA | TRBJ2-5 | 14 | TRBV5-1 | NA | TGCGCCAGCAGCTTGGGACTAGTCATGAAGACCCAGTACTTC | CASSLGLVMKTQYF
NA | TRBJ2-2 | 15 | TRBV4-1 | NA | TGCGCCAGCAGCACAACAGGGTTGTACACCGGGGAGCTGTTTTTT | CASSTTGLYTGELFF
few | TRBJ1-1 | 15 | TRBV6-5 | NA | TGTGCCAGCAGTTACACGTGGGGCCTGAACACTGAAGCTTTCTTT | CASSYTWGLNTEAFF
NA | TRBJ2-3 | 12 | TRBV30 | NA | TGTGCCTGGAGTGCGGGACTCCCTCCGCAGTATTTT | CAWSAGLPPQYF
NA | TRBJ1-2 | 15 | TRBV19 | NA | TGTGCCAGTCACGCCGAGGTAGCAACTAACTATGGCTACACCTTC | CASHAEVATNYGYTF
NA | TRBJ1-2 | 14 | TRBV5-4 | TRBD1 | TGTGCCAGCAGCACGGAGACAGGGAGTAATGGCTACACCTTC | CASSTETGSNGYTF
few | TRBJ1-3 | 15 | TRBV9 | NA | TGTGCCAGCAGCGTAGCGGACAGCGGAGGAAACACCATATATTTT | CASSVADSGGNTIYF
NA | TRBJ2-5 | 13 | TRBV18 | NA | TGTGCCAGCTCACCCCCGGGGGAAGAGACCCAGTACTTC | CASSPPGEETQYF
NA | TRBJ1-5 | 14 | TRBV23-1 | NA | TGCGCCAGCAGGCTGGACATTGACAATCAGCCCCAGCATTTT | CASRLDIDNQPQHF
NA | TRBJ1-4 | 15 | TRBV9 | TRBD1 | TGTGCCAGCAGCGTTGGGGGACAGCCTAATGAAAAACTGTTTTTT | CASSVGGQPNEKLFF
NA | TRBJ1-1 | 15 | TRBV12-5 | NA | TGTGCTAGTGGTTTGGCGGGACTGATGAACACTGAAGCTTTCTTT | CASGLAGLMNTEAFF
NA | TRBJ2-3 | 19 | TRBV18 | TRBD2 | TGTGCCAGCTCACCCAACCCCACATCAGCGGGAACTAGCACAGATACGCAGTATTTT | CASSPNPTSAGTSTDTQYF
NA | TRBJ2-1 | 15 | TRBV11-2 | NA | TGTGCCAGCAGCTTGGCAGGGGGGCCCTACAATGAGCAGTTCTTC | CASSLAGGPYNEQFF
NA | TRBJ2-6 | 18 | TRBV4-2 | NA | TGTGCCAGCAGCCTTCAACTCGACCGGGGGAGTGGGGCCAACGTCCTGACTTTC | CASSLQLDRGSGANVLTF
NA | TRBJ2-3 | 16 | TRBV6-5 | TRBD1 | TGTGCCAGCAGTTACTCCCCAGGGGGCGGCGGAGATACGCAGTATTTT | CASSYSPGGGGDTQYF
NA | TRBJ2-7 | 11 | TRBV6-1 | NA | TGTGTTAGTGCCTTCTCCTACGAGCAGTACTTC | CVSAFSYEQYF
NA | TRBJ2-1 | 17 | TRBV18 | NA | TGTGCCAGCTCACCCACGTTGGCGGGGAGCTCCTACAATGAGCAGTTCTTC | CASSPTLAGSSYNEQFF
NA | TRBJ2-7 | 14 | TRBV28 | NA | TGTGCCAGCAGTTTATATCCGGGAGACTACGAGCAGTACTTC | CASSLYPGDYEQYF
few | TRBJ2-2 | 15 | TRBV19 | TRBD2 | TGTGCCAGTCGACCGTCTAGCGGGAGTTTCTGGGAGCTGTTTTTT | CASRPSSGSFWELFF
NA | TRBJ2-6 | 19 | TRBV5-4 | TRBD1 | TGTGCCAGCAGCGTGGGCAGGACAGGGGTAGACTCTGGGGCCAACGTCCTGACTTTC | CASSVGRTGVDSGANVLTF
NA | TRBJ1-4 | 15 | TRBV2 | TRBD1 | TGTGCCAGCGGGGCTGCACGGGACAGGGGAGAAAAACTGTTTTTT | CASGAARDRGEKLFF
NA | TRBJ1-1 | 18 | TRBV19 | NA | TGTGCCAGTAGTACCCCCGCAGGGTTACGGGGGATGAACACTGAAGCTTTCTTT | CASSTPAGLRGMNTEAFF
NA | TRBJ2-3 | 14 | TRBV2 | NA | TGTGCCAGCAGTGGGTTGAGGGTAGCAGATACGCAGTATTTT | CASSGLRVADTQYF
NA | TRBJ2-7 | 13 | TRBV9 | TRBD2 | TGTGCCAGCAACCCACGGGGGGTACACGAGCAGTACTTC | CASNPRGVHEQYF
NA | TRBJ2-5 | 14 | TRBV19 | TRBD1 | TGTGCCAGTAGAGACAGGGGGCGAAGGGAGACCCAGTACTTC | CASRDRGRRETQYF
NA | TRBJ2-7 | 16 | TRBV5-1 | TRBD2 | TGCGCCAGCAGCTTTGGTAGCGGGAGGCTCTCCTACGAGCAGTACTTC | CASSFGSGRLSYEQYF
NA | TRBJ1-5 | 16 | TRBV15 | TRBD1 | TGTGCCACCAGCAGAGATGCGGGACAGGGGTATCAGCCCCAGCATTTT | CATSRDAGQGYQPQHF
NA | TRBJ2-2 | 17 | TRBV5-1 | TRBD1 | TGCGCCAGCAGCTTGGCTTTGGGACAGGGTGCGAACGGGGAGCTGTTTTTT | CASSLALGQGANGELFF
NA | TRBJ1-4 | 13 | TRBV9 | TRBD1 | TGTGCCAGCGGGGGACAGTGGACCGAAAAACTGTTTTTT | CASGGQWTEKLFF